These 9 T cell receptor beta chains were sequenced from one sample in a study of OX40 agonist ivuxolimab in advanced cancers. Sequencing used immunoSEQ multiplex PCR; TCRdb keeps in-frame clones, though not all of them. The data show about 76,000 clones, with over 70% seen just once and about 7.3% held by the top ten. The sample consisted of CD4+ or CD8+ T cells sorted from blood, taken in a trial of the OX40 agonist ivuxolimab. These receptors originate from an adult with an advanced solid tumor such as melanoma, head and neck, liver or kidney cancer.

The CDR3 DNA reads as TGCGCCAGCAGATTCTTAGGGGGCACCGGGGAGCTGTTTTTT. This sequence encodes CASRFLGGTGELFF. The chain recombines TRBV5-1 with TRBJ2-2, with TRBD1 as a possible D gene (6 bases). The germline V and J ends were trimmed by 5 bases and 4 bases, with 12 bases remaining between them. CDR1 is SGHRS and CDR2 is YFSETQ in the germline V gene. The length of the CDR3 is 14 residues. Complete variable domain (other parts from reference TRBV5-1 and TRBJ2-2): KAGVTQTPRYLIKTRGQQVTLSCSPISGHRSVSWYQQTPGQGLQFLFEYFSETQRNKGNFPGRFSGRQFSNSRSEMNVSTLELGDSALYLCASRFLGGTGELFFGEGSRLTVL.

The chain has TRBV14 and TRBJ2-7, with D unresolved. Trimming cost V 4 bases and J 7 bases, with 11 bases left between them. CDR1 SGHDN and CDR2 FVKESK come from the germline V gene. The CDR3 is 12 residues long. CDR3 loop: CASSPWLGEQYF. DNA for the CDR3: TGTGCCAGCAGCCCGTGGCTCGGGGAGCAGTACTTC.

The chain is built from TRBV6-1 and TRBJ2-1; 7 bases are a match to TRBD2. Germline trimming cut 1 base from V and 3 bases from J; bases unmatched to any gene: 3. The germline V gene has CDR1 MNHNS and CDR2 SASEGT. This CDR3 contains 15 residues. CDR3: CASSEVASGYNEQFF. DNA of the CDR3: TGTGCCAGCAGTGAAGTCGCTAGCGGCTACAATGAGCAGTTCTTC.

The chain is built from TRBV6-6 and TRBJ2-1, with 8 bases aligning to TRBD1. The J segment lost 6 bases and the V segment lost 8 bases, leaving 6 bases of the junction unmatched. The CDR3 covers 13 residues. The germline V gene has CDR1 MNHNY and CDR2 SVGAGI (reference sequence). CDR3 residues: CASRRQGSNEQFF. The CDR3 DNA is TGTGCCAGCCGTCGACAGGGGAGCAATGAGCAGTTCTTC.

The chain has TRBV30 and TRBJ1-6; weak D call: TRBD1 (6 bases). Trimming pared 4 bases from V and 7 bases from J, leaving 17 bases between. The CDR3 loop spans 15 amino acids. Per germline, CDR1 GTSNPN and CDR2 SVGIG (reference sequence). CDR3 nucleotide sequence: TGTGCCTGGATTTTACGGGGGGCGCAAAATTCACCCCTCCACTTT. Protein product: CAWILRGAQNSPLHF.

The chain links TRBV19 to TRBJ2-5; D unclear. CDR3 size: 13 residues. Germline CDR1 and CDR2: LNHDA and SQIVND (reference sequence). Trimming left V 4 bases short and J 5 bases short, with 11 bases between. In nucleotides, the CDR3 is TGTGCCAGTAGTACGAGTATTGTGGAGACCCAGTACTTC. Encoded protein: CASSTSIVETQYF.

The chain couples TRBV6-6 to TRBJ1-1; D possibly corresponds to TRBD1 (6 bases). From germline, CDR1 is MNHNY and CDR2 SVGAGI (reference sequence). V lost 6 bases and J lost 8, with 19 bases in between. The CDR3 extends over 14 amino acids. CDR3 in DNA: TGTGCCAGCAGCCCCTATGACAGGTACCAAGAAGCTTTCTTT. Encoded protein: CASSPYDRYQEAFF.

This sequence joins TRBV28 and TRBJ1-1; D gene uncertain. Deletions cut 2 bases from V and 1 base from J, with 5 bases between. The germline gives CDR1 MDHEN, CDR2 SYDVKM. The CDR3 loop spans 13 amino acids. CDR3 region: CASSLGKNTEAFF. CDR3 coding DNA: TGTGCCAGCAGTTTAGGGAAGAACACTGAAGCTTTCTTT. Supplemented by reference TRBV28 and TRBJ1-1, the full variable domain reads DVKVTQSSRYLVKRTGEKVFLECVQDMDHENMFWYRQDPGLGLRLIYFSYDVKMKEKGDIPEGYSVSREKKERFSLILESASTNQTSMYLCASSLGKNTEAFFGQGTRLTVV.

The rearrangement uses TRBV7-6 and TRBJ2-1, with unresolved D. The germline CDR1 and CDR2 sequences are SGHVS and FNYEAQ. V was trimmed by 7 bases and J by 10 bases, leaving 14 bases between them. The CDR3 extends over 12 amino acids. CDR3 sequence reads: CASTPGFGEQFF. As DNA, the CDR3 is TGTGCCAGCACCCCCGGGTTCGGGGAGCAGTTCTTC.